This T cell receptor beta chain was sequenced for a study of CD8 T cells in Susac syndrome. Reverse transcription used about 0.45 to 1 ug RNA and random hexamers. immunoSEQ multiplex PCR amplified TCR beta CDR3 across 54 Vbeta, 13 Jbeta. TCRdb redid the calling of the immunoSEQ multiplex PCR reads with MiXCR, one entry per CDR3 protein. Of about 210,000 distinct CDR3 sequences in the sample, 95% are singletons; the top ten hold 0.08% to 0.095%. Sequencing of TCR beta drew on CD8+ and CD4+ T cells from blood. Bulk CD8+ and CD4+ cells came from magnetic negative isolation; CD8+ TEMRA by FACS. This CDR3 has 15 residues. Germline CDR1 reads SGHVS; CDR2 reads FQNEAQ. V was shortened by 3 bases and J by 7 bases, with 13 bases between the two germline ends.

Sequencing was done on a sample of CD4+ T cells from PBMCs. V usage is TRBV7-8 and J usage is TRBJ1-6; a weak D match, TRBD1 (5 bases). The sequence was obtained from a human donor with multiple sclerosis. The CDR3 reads CASSLRPGRNSPLHF. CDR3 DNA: TGTGCCAGCAGCTTGCGCCCAGGGAGAAATTCACCCCTCCACTTT.